This TCR beta chain is drawn from a study of blood T cell repertoires in COVID-19 (dated by TCRdb to the early 2020s). With respect to the entire study: The collaborator samples originated in the United States, Italy and Spain and spanned the acute and convalescent phases of COVID-19. The prospective study material was composed of cDNA or gDNA derived from T cells, B-cell-depleted T cells, or PBMCs. Subjects who had been exposed to COVID-19, were actively infected with it, or had recovered from it provided the deeply sampled blood TCRbeta repertoires that made up the dataset. The repertoires were released in a freely available public database intended as a resource for research on the immune response to SARS-CoV-2. The samples were drawn from two sources: the first 160 participants of the ongoing ImmuneRACE study, and about 1,300 subjects contributed by 6 global collaborators. The sample metadata nearly always contained a de-identified subject ID, COVID-19 status, age in years and sex. Where HLA class I and class II types were available, the types were taken from metadata supplied by the sample provider, not from assay-based typing.

Participants in the prospective study were aged roughly 18 to 89 years, lived in some 24 United States geographic areas, and enrolled through a virtual design. In the prospective study, cohorts were assigned on the basis of participant-reported clinical history obtained from a screening survey and a study questionnaire. For ImmuneRACE Cohort 3, a participant was defined as recovered based on two consecutive negative NP/OP PCR tests, clearance by a healthcare professional, or resolution of symptoms. In the prospective study, mobile phlebotomists collected whole blood, serum and a nasopharyngeal or oropharyngeal swab from each participant. Participants in the prospective study had the option to provide additional blood draws and questionnaires over a roughly 2-month period. Before DNA extraction, blood samples from the prospective study were shipped at room temperature or frozen. In its sample, this clone was seen once. The clone's antigen remains unknown. No qualities accompany the bases; no much larger clone lies one base away.

General study outcomes and caveats: Clinical and demographic metadata were provided uncurated, with the amount varying by source and participant.

The immunoSEQ Assay, a bias-controlled multiplex PCR, was used to amplify TCRbeta CDR3 regions from genomic DNA. Under the source paper's analysis protocol: The number of nucleated cells in each sample was estimated from the amplification of reference gene primers within the assay. To quantify the absolute abundance of each unique TCRbeta CDR3 rearrangement, sequence reads were collapsed and filtered. Productive Simpson clonality was computed per sample as the square root of Simpson's diversity index over productive rearrangements. In its TCRdb copy, this immuneACCESS table keeps in-frame sequences only and misses some clones. Where compared with another copy, unresolved V genes explain less than half of these, and the others have no known cause. The D gene and trimming were derived from the DNA, and the V and J assignments and clone size from that table. For this sample the table gives a few hundred thousand clones, of which 88% were detected only once. The ten biggest clones cover around 1.2% of the sample.

Per the germline V gene, SGDLS is the CDR1 and YYNGEE is the CDR2. The CDR3 measures 14 amino acids from cysteine to phenylalanine. The only DNA kept is the CDR3, 42 bases in frame from the first base. Here V drops 7 bases and J drops 5 bases, and the junction holds 8 bases not matched to any gene. The sequenced sample consisted of PBMCs or T cells enriched from blood (not recorded which). The sequence is built from TRBV9 and TRBJ2-1; the central 8 bases match TRBD2. The TCR originated in a woman under 30 who had recovered from COVID-19. The nucleotide sequence reads TGTGCCAGCGGAGACGGGGGGGCCCACAATGAGCAGTTCTTC. It specifies CASGDGGAHNEQFF. With the rest looked up from the reference TRBV9 and TRBJ2-1 genes rather than sequenced, the full variable domain is DSGVTQTPKHLITATGQRVTLRCSPRSGDLSVYWYQQSLDQGLQFLIQYYNGEERAKGNILERFSAQQFPDLHSELNLSSLELGDSALYFCASGDGGAHNEQFFGPGTRLTVL.